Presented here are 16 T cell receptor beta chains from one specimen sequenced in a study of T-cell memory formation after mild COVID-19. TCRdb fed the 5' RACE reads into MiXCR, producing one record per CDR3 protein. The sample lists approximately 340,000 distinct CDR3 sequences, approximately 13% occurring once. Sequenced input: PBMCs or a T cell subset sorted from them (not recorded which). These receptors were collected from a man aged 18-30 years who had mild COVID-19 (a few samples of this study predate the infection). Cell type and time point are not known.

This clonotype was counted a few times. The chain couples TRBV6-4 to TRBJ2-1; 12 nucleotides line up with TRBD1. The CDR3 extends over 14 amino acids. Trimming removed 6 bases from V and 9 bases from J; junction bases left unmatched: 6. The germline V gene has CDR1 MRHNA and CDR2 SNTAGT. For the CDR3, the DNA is TGTGCCAGCAGAACCGGGACAGGGGGCGGTGAGCAGTTCTTC. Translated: CASRTGTGGGEQFF.

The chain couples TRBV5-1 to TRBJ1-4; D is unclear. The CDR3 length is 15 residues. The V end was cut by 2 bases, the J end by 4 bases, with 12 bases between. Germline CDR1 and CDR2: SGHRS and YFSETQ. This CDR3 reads CASSFEGRINEKLFF. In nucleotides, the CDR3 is TGCGCCAGCAGCTTCGAGGGCAGGATTAATGAAAAACTGTTTTTT.

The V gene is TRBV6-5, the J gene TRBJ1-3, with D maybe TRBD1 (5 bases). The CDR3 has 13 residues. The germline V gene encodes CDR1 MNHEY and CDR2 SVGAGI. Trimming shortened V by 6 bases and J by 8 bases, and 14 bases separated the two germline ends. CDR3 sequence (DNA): TGTGCCAGCAGCCGGACAAATCGGGACACCATATATTTT. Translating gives CASSRTNRDTIYF.

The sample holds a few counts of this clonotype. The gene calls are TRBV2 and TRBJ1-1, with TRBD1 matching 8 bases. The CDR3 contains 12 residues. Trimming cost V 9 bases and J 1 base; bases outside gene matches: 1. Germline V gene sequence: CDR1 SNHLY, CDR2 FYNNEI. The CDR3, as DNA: TGTGCCAGGGGACAGGAGAACACTGAAGCTTTCTTT. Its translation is CARGQENTEAFF. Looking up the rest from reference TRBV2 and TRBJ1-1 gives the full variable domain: EPEVTQTPSHQVTQMGQEVILRCVPISNHLYFYWYRQILGQKVEFLVSFYNNEISEKSEIFDDQFSVERPDGSNFTLKIRSTKLEDSAMYFCARGQENTEAFFGQGTRLTVV.

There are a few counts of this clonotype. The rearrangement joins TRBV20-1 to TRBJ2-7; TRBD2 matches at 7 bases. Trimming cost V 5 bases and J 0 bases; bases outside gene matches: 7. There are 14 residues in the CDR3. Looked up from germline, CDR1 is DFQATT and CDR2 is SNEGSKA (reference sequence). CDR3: CSALGGGSSYEQYF. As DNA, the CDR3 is TGCAGTGCTTTAGGCGGGGGAAGCTCCTACGAGCAGTACTTC.

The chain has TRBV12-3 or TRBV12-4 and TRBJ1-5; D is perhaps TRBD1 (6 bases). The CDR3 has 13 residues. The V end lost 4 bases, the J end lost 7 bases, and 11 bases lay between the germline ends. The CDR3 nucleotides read TGTGCCAGCAGTTGGGGGCTCGGGCAGCCCCAGCATTTT. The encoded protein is CASSWGLGQPQHF.

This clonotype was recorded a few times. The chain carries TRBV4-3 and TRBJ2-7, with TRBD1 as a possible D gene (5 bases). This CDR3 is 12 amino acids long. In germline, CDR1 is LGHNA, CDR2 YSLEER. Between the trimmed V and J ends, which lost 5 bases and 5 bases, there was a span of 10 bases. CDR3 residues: CASSRGSNEQYV. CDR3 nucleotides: TGCGCCAGCAGCAGGGGATCCAACGAGCAGTACGTC.

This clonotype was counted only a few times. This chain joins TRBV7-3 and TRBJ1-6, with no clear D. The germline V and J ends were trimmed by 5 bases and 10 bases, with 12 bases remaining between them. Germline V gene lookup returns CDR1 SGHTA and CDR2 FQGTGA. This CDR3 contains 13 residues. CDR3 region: CASSVLSGSPLHF. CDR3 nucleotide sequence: TGTGCCAGCAGCGTCTTAAGTGGCTCACCCCTCCACTTT.

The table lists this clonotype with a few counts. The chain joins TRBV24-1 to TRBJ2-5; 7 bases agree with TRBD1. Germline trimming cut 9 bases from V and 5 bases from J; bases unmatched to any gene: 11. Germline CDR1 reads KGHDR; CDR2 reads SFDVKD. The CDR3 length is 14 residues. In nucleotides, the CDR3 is TGTGCCACCTACAGGGGTCGGGGATGGGAGACCCAGTACTTC. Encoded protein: CATYRGRGWETQYF.

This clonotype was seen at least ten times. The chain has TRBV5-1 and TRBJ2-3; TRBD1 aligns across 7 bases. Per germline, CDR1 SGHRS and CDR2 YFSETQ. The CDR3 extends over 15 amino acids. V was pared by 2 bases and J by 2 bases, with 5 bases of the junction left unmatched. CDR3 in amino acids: CASSFGTASTDTQYF. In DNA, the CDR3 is TGCGCCAGCAGCTTCGGGACAGCCTCCACAGATACGCAGTATTTT.

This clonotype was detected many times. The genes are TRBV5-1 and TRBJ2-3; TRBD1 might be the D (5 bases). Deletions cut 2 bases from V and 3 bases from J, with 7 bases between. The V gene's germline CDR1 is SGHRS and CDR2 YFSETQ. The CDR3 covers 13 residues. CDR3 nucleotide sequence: TGCGCCAGCAGCTTCCCAGGGACAGATACGCAGTATTTT. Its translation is CASSFPGTDTQYF.

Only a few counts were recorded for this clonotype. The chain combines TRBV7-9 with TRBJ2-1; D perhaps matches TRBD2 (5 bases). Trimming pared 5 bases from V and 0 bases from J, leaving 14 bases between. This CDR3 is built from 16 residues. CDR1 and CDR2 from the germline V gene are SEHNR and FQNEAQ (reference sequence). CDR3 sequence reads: CASSPGRGLSYNEQFF. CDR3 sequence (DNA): TGTGCCAGCAGCCCCGGACGCGGACTCTCCTACAATGAGCAGTTCTTC.

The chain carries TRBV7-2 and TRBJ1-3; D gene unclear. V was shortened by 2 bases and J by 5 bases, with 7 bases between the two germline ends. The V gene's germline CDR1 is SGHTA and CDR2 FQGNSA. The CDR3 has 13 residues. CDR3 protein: CASSLLGRNTIYF. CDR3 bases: TGTGCCAGCAGCTTACTGGGGAGAAACACCATATATTTT.

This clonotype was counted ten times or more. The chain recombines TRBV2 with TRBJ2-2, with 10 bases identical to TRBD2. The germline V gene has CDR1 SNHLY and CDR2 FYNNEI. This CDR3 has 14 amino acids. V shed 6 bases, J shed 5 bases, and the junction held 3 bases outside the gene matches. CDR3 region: CASSILAGTGELFF. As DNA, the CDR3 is TGTGCCAGCAGCATACTAGCGGGGACCGGGGAGCTGTTTTTT.

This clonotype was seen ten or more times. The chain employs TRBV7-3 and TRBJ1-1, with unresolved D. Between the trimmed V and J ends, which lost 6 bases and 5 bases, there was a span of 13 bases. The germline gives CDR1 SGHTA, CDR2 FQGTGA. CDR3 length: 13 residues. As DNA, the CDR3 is TGTGCCAGCAGTTCCGGTGGGTTGACTGAAGCTTTCTTT. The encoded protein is CASSSGGLTEAFF.

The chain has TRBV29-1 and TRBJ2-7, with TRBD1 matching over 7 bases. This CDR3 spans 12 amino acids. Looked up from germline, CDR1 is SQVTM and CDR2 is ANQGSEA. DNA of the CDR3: TGCAGAGTTCGACAGGGTTTATACGAGCAGTACTTC. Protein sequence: CRVRQGLYEQYF.